This TCR beta chain was sequenced in a study of human T cells and chemical hapten exposure. Study-wide points: Once DPC sensitization occurred, TCRs above 1 in 1000 frequency showed no change.

Germline assignment: CDR1 SEHNR and CDR2 FQNEAQ (reference sequence). CDR3 length: 13 residues. Time point specified: patch test 3, about 24 weeks after DPC sensitization. Treatment reported: therapeutic diphenylcyclopropenone sensitization with weekly scalp DPC. At every patch-test visit, blood was drawn before the patch test was applied. Suited to DPC and affected by alopecia, the donors ranged from 18 to 70 years old. A word on this clonotype: The antigen is unknown. It may be a read error: a sequence one base away is much more abundant.

Individual cDNA molecules in this library carried unique molecular identifiers. TCRdb called the RACE reads again in MiXCR, with one record for every CDR3 protein. The sample holds just under 60,000 distinct CDR3 sequences; around 12% are singletons and the top ten take around 2.4%. The TCR sequence derives from a man aged 30 to 39 with alopecia areata. Some clones in this sample may be carry-over from other donors' samples. This material consisted of whole blood, taken in connection with sensitization to the hapten diphenylcyclopropenone (DPC). The chain links TRBV7-9 to TRBJ1-1; D call uncertain. CDR3 residues: CTSSTTPNTEAFF. The CDR3, as DNA: TGTACCAGCAGCACCACACCGAACACTGAAGCTTTCTTT.